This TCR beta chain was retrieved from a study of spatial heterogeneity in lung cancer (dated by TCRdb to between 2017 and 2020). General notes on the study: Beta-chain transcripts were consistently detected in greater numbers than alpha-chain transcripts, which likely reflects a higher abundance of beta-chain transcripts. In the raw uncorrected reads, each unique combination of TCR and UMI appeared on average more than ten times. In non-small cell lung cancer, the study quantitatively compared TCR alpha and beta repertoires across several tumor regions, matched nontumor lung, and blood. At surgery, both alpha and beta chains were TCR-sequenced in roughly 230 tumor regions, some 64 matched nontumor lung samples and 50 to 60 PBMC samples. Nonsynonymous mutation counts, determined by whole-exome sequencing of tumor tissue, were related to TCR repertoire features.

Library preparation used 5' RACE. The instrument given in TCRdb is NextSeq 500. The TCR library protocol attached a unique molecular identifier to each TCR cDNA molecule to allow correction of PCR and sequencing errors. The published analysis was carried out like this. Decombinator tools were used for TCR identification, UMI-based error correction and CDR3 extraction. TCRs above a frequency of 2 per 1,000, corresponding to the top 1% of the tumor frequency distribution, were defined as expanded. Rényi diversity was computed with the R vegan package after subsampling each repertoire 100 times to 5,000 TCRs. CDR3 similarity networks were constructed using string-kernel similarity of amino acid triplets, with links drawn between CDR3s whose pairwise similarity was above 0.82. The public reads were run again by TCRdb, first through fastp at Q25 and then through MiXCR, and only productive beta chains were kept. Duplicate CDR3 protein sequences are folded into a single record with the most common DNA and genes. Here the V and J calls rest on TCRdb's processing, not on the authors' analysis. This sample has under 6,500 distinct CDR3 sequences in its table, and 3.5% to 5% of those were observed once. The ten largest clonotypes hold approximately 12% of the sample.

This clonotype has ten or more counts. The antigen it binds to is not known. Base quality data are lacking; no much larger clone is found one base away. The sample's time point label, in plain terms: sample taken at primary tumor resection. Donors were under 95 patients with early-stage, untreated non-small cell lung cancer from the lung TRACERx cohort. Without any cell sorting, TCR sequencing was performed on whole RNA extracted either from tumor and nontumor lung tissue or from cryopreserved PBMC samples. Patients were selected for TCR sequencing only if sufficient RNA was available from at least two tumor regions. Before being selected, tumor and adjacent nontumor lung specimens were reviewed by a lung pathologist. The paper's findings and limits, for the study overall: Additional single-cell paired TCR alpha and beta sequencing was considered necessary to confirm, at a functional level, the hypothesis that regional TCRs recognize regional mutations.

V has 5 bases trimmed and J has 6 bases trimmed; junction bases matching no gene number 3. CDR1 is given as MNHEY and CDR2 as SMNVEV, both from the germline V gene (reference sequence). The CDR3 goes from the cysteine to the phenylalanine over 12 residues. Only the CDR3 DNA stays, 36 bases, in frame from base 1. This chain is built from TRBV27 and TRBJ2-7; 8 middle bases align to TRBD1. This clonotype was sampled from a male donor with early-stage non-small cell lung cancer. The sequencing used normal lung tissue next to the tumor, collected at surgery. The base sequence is TGTGCCAGCAGTGCGACAGGGGTCGAGCAGTACTTC. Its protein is CASSATGVEQYF.